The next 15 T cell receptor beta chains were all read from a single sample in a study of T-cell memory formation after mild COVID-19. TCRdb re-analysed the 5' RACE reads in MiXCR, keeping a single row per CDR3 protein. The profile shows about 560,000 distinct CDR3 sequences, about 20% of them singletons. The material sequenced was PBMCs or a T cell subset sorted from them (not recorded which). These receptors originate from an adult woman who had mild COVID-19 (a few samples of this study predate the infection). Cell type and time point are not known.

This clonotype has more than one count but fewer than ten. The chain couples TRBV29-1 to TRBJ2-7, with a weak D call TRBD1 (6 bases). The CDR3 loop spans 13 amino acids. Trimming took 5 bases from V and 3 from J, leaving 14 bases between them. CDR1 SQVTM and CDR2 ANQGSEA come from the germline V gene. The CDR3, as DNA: TGCAGCGTTTTGAGGGACAATCTCTACGAGCAGTACTTC. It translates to CSVLRDNLYEQYF.

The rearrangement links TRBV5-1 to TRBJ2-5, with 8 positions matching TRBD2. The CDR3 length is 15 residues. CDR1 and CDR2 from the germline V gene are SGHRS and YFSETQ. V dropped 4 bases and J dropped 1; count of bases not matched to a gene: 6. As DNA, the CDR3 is TGCGCCAGCAGCGGAACCGGGACTAGCCAAGAGACCCAGTACTTC. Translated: CASSGTGTSQETQYF.

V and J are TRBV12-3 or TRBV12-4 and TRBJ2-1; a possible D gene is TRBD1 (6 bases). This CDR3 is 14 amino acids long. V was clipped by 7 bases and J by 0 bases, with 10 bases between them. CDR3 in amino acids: CASIDRFSYNEQFF. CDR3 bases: TGTGCCAGCATTGACAGGTTCTCCTACAATGAGCAGTTCTTC.

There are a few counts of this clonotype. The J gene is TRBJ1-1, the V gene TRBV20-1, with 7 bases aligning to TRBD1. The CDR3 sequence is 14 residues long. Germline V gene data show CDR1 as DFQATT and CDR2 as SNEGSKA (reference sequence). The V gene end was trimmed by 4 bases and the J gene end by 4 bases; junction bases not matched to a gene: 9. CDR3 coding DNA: TGCAGTGCTAAAAAACAGGGGATTCCCACTGAAGCTTTCTTT. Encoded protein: CSAKKQGIPTEAFF.

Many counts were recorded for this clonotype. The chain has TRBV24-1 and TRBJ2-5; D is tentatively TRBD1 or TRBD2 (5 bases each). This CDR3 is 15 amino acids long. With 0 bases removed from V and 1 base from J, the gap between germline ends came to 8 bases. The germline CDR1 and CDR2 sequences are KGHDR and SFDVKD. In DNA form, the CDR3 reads TGTGCCACCAGTGATTTGACTGGGACCCAAGAGACCCAGTACTTC. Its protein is CATSDLTGTQETQYF.

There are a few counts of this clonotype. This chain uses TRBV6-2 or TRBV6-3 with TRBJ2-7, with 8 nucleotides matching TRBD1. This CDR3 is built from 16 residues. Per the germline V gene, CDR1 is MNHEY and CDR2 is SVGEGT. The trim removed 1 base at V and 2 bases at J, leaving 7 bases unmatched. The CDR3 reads CASSYWTGSYAYEQYF. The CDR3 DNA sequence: TGTGCCAGCAGTTACTGGACAGGGTCGTACGCCTACGAGCAGTACTTC.

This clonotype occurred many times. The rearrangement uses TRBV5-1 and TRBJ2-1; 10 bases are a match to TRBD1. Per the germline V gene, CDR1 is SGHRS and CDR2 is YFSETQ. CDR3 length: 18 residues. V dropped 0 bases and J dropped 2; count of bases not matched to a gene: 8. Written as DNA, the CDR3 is TGCGCCAGCAGCTTGGCGATCGGGACAGGGGAAACCTACAATGAGCAGTTCTTC. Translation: CASSLAIGTGETYNEQFF.

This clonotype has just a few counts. The CDR3 DNA sequence: TGTGCCAGCAGTCGAGCGGGGGGAATCTACGAGCAGTACTTC. Protein product: CASSRAGGIYEQYF. The gene calls are TRBV25-1 and TRBJ2-7, with 9 bases fitting TRBD2. With V trimmed by 5 bases and J by 3 bases, 5 bases remained unmatched. The CDR3 contains 14 residues. CDR1 is MGHDK and CDR2 is SYGVNS in the germline V gene.

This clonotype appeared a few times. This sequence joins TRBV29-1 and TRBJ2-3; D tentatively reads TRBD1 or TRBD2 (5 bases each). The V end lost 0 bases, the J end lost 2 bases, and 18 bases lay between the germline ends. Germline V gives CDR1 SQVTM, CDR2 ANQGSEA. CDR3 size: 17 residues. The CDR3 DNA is TGCAGCGTTGAAGATGGGGGTTTATTATTTCTCACAGATACGCAGTATTTT. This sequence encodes CSVEDGGLLFLTDTQYF.

This chain's CDR3 is CASTSLQGSNEQFF. The CDR3, as DNA: TGTGCCAGCACCTCGCTACAGGGCTCGAATGAGCAGTTCTTC. The J gene is TRBJ2-1, the V gene TRBV2, with D perhaps matching TRBD1 (6 bases). Deletions cut 7 bases from V and 7 bases from J, with 17 bases between. The CDR3 has 14 amino acids. Germline V gives CDR1 SNHLY, CDR2 FYNNEI.

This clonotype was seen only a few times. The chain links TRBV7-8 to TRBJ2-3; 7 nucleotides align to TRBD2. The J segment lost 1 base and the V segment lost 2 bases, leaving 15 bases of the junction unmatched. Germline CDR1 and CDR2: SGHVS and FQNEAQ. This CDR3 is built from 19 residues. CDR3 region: CASSLLVGGPSVGTDTQYF. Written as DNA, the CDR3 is TGTGCCAGCAGCTTATTGGTGGGAGGGCCCTCTGTAGGCACAGATACGCAGTATTTT.

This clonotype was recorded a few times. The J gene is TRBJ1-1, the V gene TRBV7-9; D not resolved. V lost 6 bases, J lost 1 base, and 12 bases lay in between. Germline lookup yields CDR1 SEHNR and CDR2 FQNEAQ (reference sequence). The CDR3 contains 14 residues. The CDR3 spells CASSSSRENTEAFF. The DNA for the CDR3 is TGTGCCAGCAGTTCAAGCCGGGAGAACACTGAAGCTTTCTTT.

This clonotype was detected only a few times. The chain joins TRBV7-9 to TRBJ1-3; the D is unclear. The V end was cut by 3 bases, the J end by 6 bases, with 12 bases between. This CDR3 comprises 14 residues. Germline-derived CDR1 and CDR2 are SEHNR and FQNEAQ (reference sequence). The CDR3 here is CASSLGSLVNTIYF. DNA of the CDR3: TGTGCCAGCAGCTTGGGAAGTCTGGTAAACACCATATATTTT.

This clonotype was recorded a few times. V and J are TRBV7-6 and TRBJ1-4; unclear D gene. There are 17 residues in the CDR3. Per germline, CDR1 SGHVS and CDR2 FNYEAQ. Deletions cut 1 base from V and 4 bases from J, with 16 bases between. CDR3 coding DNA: TGTGCCAGCAGCTTAGACCTCGGACGGAGAAGTAATGAAAAACTGTTTTTT. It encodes CASSLDLGRRSNEKLFF.

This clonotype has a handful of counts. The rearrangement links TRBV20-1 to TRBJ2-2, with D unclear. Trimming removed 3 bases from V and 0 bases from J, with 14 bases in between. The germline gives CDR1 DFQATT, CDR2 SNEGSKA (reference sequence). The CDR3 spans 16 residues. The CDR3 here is CSARALGLANTGELFF. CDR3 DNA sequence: TGCAGTGCTAGGGCTTTAGGATTAGCGAACACCGGGGAGCTGTTTTTT.